This is a list of T cell receptor beta chains from one sample in a study of blood T cells in healthy people across ages. TCRdb reprocessed the 5' RACE reads via MiXCR and lists one record per CDR3 protein. Of approximately 1.5 million distinct CDR3 sequences listed, approximately 43% are singletons. The sample was blood. Source of these receptors: a young woman in good health. The CDR3 runs from the conserved cysteine through the conserved F or W. D genes are given only for firm matches. Only part of the rows carry a size: once, few, many, or a class if the clone is expanded.

v_call	d_call	j_call	clone_size	cdr3_length	cdr3_aa	cdr3_nt
TRBV6-2/TRBV6-3	-	TRBJ1-2	-	13	CASSYVNNYGYTF	TGTGCCAGCAGTTACGTGAATAACTATGGCTACACCTTC
TRBV3-1	-	TRBJ2-1	-	11	CASGRTYEQFF	TGTGCCAGCGGGAGGACATATGAGCAGTTCTTC
TRBV9	-	TRBJ2-3	-	16	CASSVGGSGSTDTQYF	TGTGCCAGCAGCGTAGGAGGAAGCGGGAGCACAGATACGCAGTATTTT
TRBV20-1	TRBD2	TRBJ2-7	few	14	CSAGLAPRSYEQYF	TGCAGTGCAGGACTAGCGCCCCGCTCCTACGAGCAGTACTTC
TRBV7-9	-	TRBJ1-5	-	13	CAGSGNSNQPQHF	TGTGCCGGCAGCGGGAATAGCAATCAGCCCCAGCATTTT
TRBV20-1	TRBD1	TRBJ2-7	few	12	CSAGTGHYEQYF	TGCAGTGCTGGGACAGGTCACTACGAGCAGTACTTC
TRBV10-1	-	TRBJ2-3	-	16	CASSESWPSSTDTQYF	TGCGCCAGCAGTGAGTCTTGGCCATCTAGCACAGATACGCAGTATTTT
TRBV11-2	-	TRBJ1-4	-	15	CASSLVWTANEKLFF	TGTGCCAGCAGCTTAGTTTGGACAGCAAATGAAAAACTGTTTTTT
TRBV29-1	-	TRBJ1-1	-	11	CSVGEGTEAFF	TGCAGCGTTGGAGAAGGCACTGAAGCTTTCTTT
TRBV18	-	TRBJ2-1	few	14	CASSPRQVHNEQFF	TGTGCCAGCTCACCCCGACAGGTTCACAATGAGCAGTTCTTC
TRBV20-1	-	TRBJ1-2	few	14	CSARDPRGFYGYTF	TGCAGTGCTAGAGATCCCCGCGGCTTCTATGGCTACACCTTC
TRBV3-1	TRBD2	TRBJ2-3	few	16	CASSQVLAGYTDTQYF	TGTGCCAGCAGCCAAGTGCTAGCGGGGTACACAGATACGCAGTATTTT
TRBV4-2	TRBD1	TRBJ2-7	-	15	CASSQFPGQPYEQYF	TGTGCCAGCAGCCAATTCCCGGGACAGCCTTACGAGCAGTACTTC
TRBV13	TRBD1	TRBJ2-7	few	15	CASSKQGVKSYEQYF	TGTGCCAGCAGCAAGCAGGGGGTCAAATCCTACGAGCAGTACTTC
TRBV10-1	TRBD1	TRBJ1-1	-	17	CASSPTDRTRTNTEAFF	TGCGCCAGCAGTCCAACGGACAGGACACGGACGAACACTGAAGCTTTCTTT
TRBV11-2	-	TRBJ1-2	-	13	CASMGGVYKGYTF	TGTGCCAGCATGGGGGGAGTTTATAAAGGCTACACCTTC
TRBV5-1	TRBD2	TRBJ2-1	few	16	CASSLGLAVAYNEQFF	TGCGCCAGCAGCTTGGGACTAGCGGTGGCCTACAATGAGCAGTTCTTC
TRBV2	TRBD2	TRBJ2-3	-	13	CASAGTSGDTQYF	TGTGCCAGCGCCGGGACTAGCGGAGATACGCAGTATTTT
TRBV27	-	TRBJ2-7	-	14	CASSISGFGDEQYF	TGTGCCAGCAGTATATCAGGCTTCGGCGACGAGCAGTACTTC
TRBV20-1	-	TRBJ2-3	-	13	CSASRAPTDTQYF	TGCAGTGCTAGCAGGGCTCCCACAGATACGCAGTATTTT
TRBV29-1	TRBD1	TRBJ2-1	-	17	CSVDGQGAFYTYNEQFF	TGCAGCGTTGACGGGCAGGGGGCCTTTTATACCTACAATGAGCAGTTCTTC
TRBV5-1	-	TRBJ2-3	-	15	CASSRAGSSTDTQYF	TGCGCCAGCAGCCGTGCGGGGTCTAGCACAGATACGCAGTATTTT
TRBV29-1	TRBD2	TRBJ2-7	-	13	CSVGGTSHGEQYF	TGCAGCGTTGGGGGGACTAGCCACGGAGAGCAGTACTTC
TRBV6-5	-	TRBJ2-4	-	14	CASSYGVAKNIQYF	TGTGCCAGCAGTTACGGCGTAGCCAAAAACATTCAGTACTTC
TRBV4-2	-	TRBJ2-6	few	16	CASSQERDSGANVLTF	TGTGCCAGCAGCCAAGAACGGGACTCTGGGGCCAACGTCCTGACTTTC
TRBV4-3	-	TRBJ1-1	-	14	CASSQDVAPTEAFF	TGCGCCAGCAGCCAAGACGTGGCCCCCACTGAAGCTTTCTTT
TRBV29-1	-	TRBJ1-1	-	13	CSATGPRSGEAFF	TGCAGCGCCACCGGACCCAGGTCGGGTGAAGCTTTCTTT
TRBV29-1	-	TRBJ1-1	-	14	CSVELQGFVTEAFF	TGCAGCGTTGAACTACAGGGCTTCGTGACTGAAGCTTTCTTT
TRBV6-5	-	TRBJ2-7	few	11	CASRGYYEQYF	TGTGCCAGCAGGGGTTATTACGAGCAGTACTTC
TRBV4-3	TRBD2	TRBJ2-3	few	17	CASSQVSTSGFTDTQYF	TGCGCCAGCAGCCAAGTGTCAACTAGCGGATTCACAGATACGCAGTATTTT
TRBV7-9	TRBD1	TRBJ1-2	few	14	CASSPRQGGNGYTF	TGTGCCAGCAGCCCTCGACAGGGAGGGAATGGCTACACCTTC
TRBV27	-	TRBJ2-7	-	15	CASSLGLGGRDEQYF	TGTGCCAGCAGTTTAGGGTTAGGGGGGAGAGACGAGCAGTACTTC
TRBV6-1	TRBD2	TRBJ2-3	few	15	CASQRTSGAGDTQYF	TGTGCCAGCCAAAGGACTAGCGGGGCTGGTGATACGCAGTATTTT
TRBV25-1	-	TRBJ1-2	-	13	CASTESEIYGYTF	TGTGCCAGTACTGAAAGCGAAATCTATGGCTACACCTTC
TRBV7-2	-	TRBJ1-1	-	18	CASSKYSGLLQAHTEAFF	TGTGCCAGCAGCAAATACTCTGGCCTGTTACAGGCCCACACTGAAGCTTTCTTT
TRBV27	TRBD1	TRBJ1-4	-	13	CASKGQGNEKLFF	TGTGCCAGCAAGGGACAGGGAAATGAAAAACTGTTTTTT
TRBV21-1	-	TRBJ1-4	-	15	CASSKDREIIEKLFF	TGTGCCAGCAGCAAAGATAGGGAAATAATTGAAAAACTGTTTTTT